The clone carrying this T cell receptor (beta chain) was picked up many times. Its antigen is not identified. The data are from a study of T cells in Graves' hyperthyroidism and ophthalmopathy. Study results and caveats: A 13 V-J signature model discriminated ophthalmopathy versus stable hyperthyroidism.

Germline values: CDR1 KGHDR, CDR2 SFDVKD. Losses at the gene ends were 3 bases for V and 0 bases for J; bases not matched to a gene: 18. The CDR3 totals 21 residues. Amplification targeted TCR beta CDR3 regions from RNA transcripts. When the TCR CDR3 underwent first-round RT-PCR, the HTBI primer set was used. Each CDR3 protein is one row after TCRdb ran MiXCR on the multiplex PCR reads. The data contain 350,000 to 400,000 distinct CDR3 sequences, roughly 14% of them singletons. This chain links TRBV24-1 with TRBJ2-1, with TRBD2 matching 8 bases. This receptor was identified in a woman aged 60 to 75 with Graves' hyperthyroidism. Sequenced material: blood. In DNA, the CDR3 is TGTGCCACCAGTGATCCCGTGGCCGGGACTAGTTGGGGCAACTCCTACAATGAGCAGTTCTTC. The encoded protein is CATSDPVAGTSWGNSYNEQFF.